This TCR beta chain appears in the sequencing data of a study of immune cell composition in non-small cell lung cancer. Looking at the study overall: Lung adenocarcinoma or squamous carcinoma made up most tumours. General study results and limits: Tumour-associated clones >0.5% occurred in roughly 35% of adenocarcinomas, about three quarters of squamous.

Only in-frame clones appear in the TCRdb table, and some are missing; sequencing was by immunoSEQ multiplex PCR. Among under 3,000 clones listed, around 73% were seen once. The CDR3 covers 14 residues. V was clipped by 6 bases and J by 3 bases, with 14 bases between them. Germline values: CDR1 MNHEY, CDR2 SMNVEV (reference sequence). Normal lung sampling was at least 3 cm from the tumour, as distant as possible. DNA was extracted from unsorted cell suspensions stored frozen. As concerns this clone: Antigen unknown.

This same sample was also taken into another study, of CD4 T cells in lung cancer.

The sample taken for sequencing was non-adjacent lung tissue. The V call is TRBV27, the J call TRBJ1-1; possible D gene TRBD1, 5 bases. This TCR was recovered from a human donor with non-small cell lung cancer. CDR3 sequence: CASRSGGRDTEAFF. The CDR3 DNA reads TGTGCCAGCAGGTCGGGGGGACGCGACACTGAAGCTTTCTTT.